Below, 28 T cell receptor beta chains from the same sample are listed, as sequenced in a study of T cell responses to AZD1222 COVID-19 vaccine. Profiled with immunoSEQ multiplex PCR; TCRdb holds only in-frame clones, not every one. The table shows 98,000 or so clones, with roughly 86% occurring only once. The sequences come from peripheral blood, collected on day 0 of AZD1222 vaccination. All receptors derive from an adult in good health.

The chain uses TRBV7-9 and TRBJ1-2; D might be TRBD1 (5 bases). Trimming shortened V by 5 bases and J by 2 bases, and 12 bases separated the two germline ends. In germline, CDR1 is SEHNR, CDR2 FQNEAQ (reference sequence). The CDR3 covers 14 residues. The DNA of the CDR3 is TGTGCCAGCAGCCTACTGACAGAGAACTATGGCTACACCTTC. It yields the protein CASSLLTENYGYTF. The full variable domain, completed using reference TRBV7-9 and TRBJ1-2, is DTGVSQNPRHKITKRGQNVTFRCDPISEHNRLYWYRQTLGQGPEFLTYFQNEAQLEKSRLLSDRFSAERPKGSFSTLEIQRTEQGDSAMYLCASSLLTENYGYTFGSGTRLTVV.

This chain links TRBV9 with TRBJ1-6; no clear D. There are 15 residues in the CDR3. The V gene lost 0 bases and the J gene lost 8 bases, with 12 bases spanning the gap. CDR1 is SGDLS, CDR2 YYNGEE, per germline. The CDR3 protein is CASSVAPQADSPLHF. CDR3 DNA: TGTGCCAGCAGCGTAGCCCCCCAGGCTGATTCACCCCTCCACTTT. The full variable domain, rest sourced from reference TRBV9 and TRBJ1-6, is DSGVTQTPKHLITATGQRVTLRCSPRSGDLSVYWYQQSLDQGLQFLIQYYNGEERAKGNILERFSAQQFPDLHSELNLSSLELGDSALYFCASSVAPQADSPLHFGNGTRLTVT.

The chain carries TRBV6-5 and TRBJ2-1; possible D gene TRBD2, 7 bases. The germline V and J ends were trimmed by 0 bases and 8 bases, with 17 bases remaining between them. Germline-derived CDR1 and CDR2 are MNHEY and SVGAGI. The CDR3 runs 16 residues. The CDR3 protein is CASSYSSTGGMDEQFF. The CDR3 DNA sequence: TGTGCCAGCAGTTACTCGTCCACGGGGGGCATGGATGAGCAGTTCTTC.

The chain is built from TRBV27 and TRBJ2-1, with TRBD2 matching over 12 bases. The germline V gene encodes CDR1 MNHEY and CDR2 SMNVEV (reference sequence). Germline trimming cut 1 base from V and 7 bases from J; bases unmatched to any gene: 8. The CDR3 is 17 residues long. CDR3 region: CASSLFPSGGAGNEQFF. The CDR3 region has the DNA TGTGCCAGCAGTTTATTCCCTAGCGGGGGGGCCGGTAATGAGCAGTTCTTC.

This clone showed up just once. The rearrangement links TRBV6-6 to TRBJ1-1; TRBD1 matches at 7 bases. Trimming removed 7 bases from V and 3 bases from J; junction bases left unmatched: 8. The CDR3 has 14 amino acids. Germline assignment: CDR1 MNHNY and CDR2 SVGAGI (reference sequence). The CDR3 DNA sequence: TGTGCCAGCACCGAACAGGGGAGGGACACTGAAGCTTTCTTT. Translation: CASTEQGRDTEAFF.

The chain combines TRBV27 with TRBJ2-7; D is uncertain. V lost 2 bases, J lost 5 bases, and 7 bases lay in between. This CDR3 is 12 amino acids long. Germline assignment: CDR1 MNHEY and CDR2 SMNVEV (reference sequence). The CDR3 here is CASSLPGNEQYF. For the CDR3, the DNA is TGTGCCAGCAGTTTACCCGGCAACGAGCAGTACTTC.

The rearrangement joins TRBV7-2 to TRBJ1-5; no clear D gene. The V and J ends lost 0 bases and 9 bases respectively, with 9 bases between them. The V gene's germline CDR1 is SGHTA and CDR2 FQGNSA. The CDR3 length is 13 residues. The CDR3 sequence is CASSLAQRRPQHF. CDR3 DNA sequence: TGTGCCAGCAGCTTAGCGCAAAGGCGGCCCCAGCATTTT.

This chain connects TRBV3-1 (or the pseudogene TRBV3-2) to TRBJ2-7; D unclear. The CDR3 consists of 13 residues. V was clipped by 2 bases and J by 1 base, with 6 bases between them. The germline CDR1 and CDR2 sequences are LGHDT and YNNKEL (reference sequence). CDR3 DNA: TGTGCCAGCAGCCAATTGGGTTCCTACGAGCAGTACTTC. The encoded protein is CASSQLGSYEQYF.

The V and J genes are TRBV5-4 and TRBJ1-1, with D unclear. The CDR3 contains 14 residues. The V and J ends lost 3 bases and 2 bases respectively, with 11 bases between them. Germline-derived CDR1 and CDR2 are SGHNT and YYREEE (reference sequence). The CDR3 loop reads CASSWDEGNTEAFF. As DNA, the CDR3 is TGTGCCAGCAGCTGGGATGAGGGAAACACTGAAGCTTTCTTT. Drawing the rest from reference TRBV5-4 and TRBJ1-1, the complete variable domain is ETGVTQSPTHLIKTRGQQVTLRCSSQSGHNTVSWYQQALGQGPQFIFQYYREEENGRGNFPPRFSGLQFPNYSSELNVNALELDDSALYLCASSWDEGNTEAFFGQGTRLTVV.

This chain connects TRBV7-2 to TRBJ2-7; TRBD1 aligns across 10 bases. Trimming removed 5 bases from V and 4 bases from J; junction bases left unmatched: 8. The germline V gene encodes CDR1 SGHTA and CDR2 FQGNSA. The CDR3 runs 15 residues. The CDR3 coding sequence is TGTGCCAGCAGCCCCCGGACAGGGGGGGAATACGAGCAGTACTTC. As protein: CASSPRTGGEYEQYF.

The chain links TRBV5-1 to TRBJ2-6; D ambiguous. Trimming took 0 bases from V and 3 from J, leaving 7 bases between them. Germline CDR1 reads SGHRS; CDR2 reads YFSETQ. This CDR3 comprises 15 residues. This CDR3 is CASSLAVSGANVLTF. The CDR3 DNA follows: TGCGCCAGCAGCTTGGCCGTTAGTGGGGCCAACGTCCTGACTTTC.

The chain recombines TRBV13 with TRBJ1-4; 7 bases are shared with TRBD1. The germline gives CDR1 PRHDT, CDR2 FYEKMQ (reference sequence). The length of the CDR3 is 14 residues. Germline trimming cut 5 bases from V and 8 bases from J; bases unmatched to any gene: 8. The CDR3 DNA reads as TGTGCCAGCAGCATAACAGGGGTGGGGGAAAAACTGTTTTTT. This encodes CASSITGVGEKLFF.

This chain joins TRBV7-8 and TRBJ1-5; D unclear. Germline loops: CDR1 SGHVS, CDR2 FQNEAQ. V lost 1 base, J lost 7 bases, and 17 bases lay in between. This CDR3 has 16 residues. CDR3 sequence: CASSLVGATAPQPQHF. Here the CDR3 DNA reads TGTGCCAGCAGCTTAGTTGGTGCCACGGCCCCCCAGCCCCAGCATTTT.

Points on this clone: Other DNA sequences in this sample translate to the same CDR3. For the CDR3, the DNA is TGCGCCAGCAGCCAAGGGCGGGGGGCGCGCAATCAGCCCCAGCATTTT. This encodes CASSQGRGARNQPQHF. V is TRBV4-1 and J is TRBJ1-5; perhaps TRBD1 as D (6 bases). Trimming removed 1 base at V and 2 bases at J, with 12 bases between. Germline V gene lookup returns CDR1 MGHRA and CDR2 YSYEKL. The CDR3 runs to 16 residues.

The rearrangement links TRBV12-1 to TRBJ1-6; the table's D gene call, TRBD1, was not cross checked with the DNA. TRBV12-1 is noted as a pseudogene. CDR3 length equals 16 residues. CDR3 nucleotide sequence: TGTGCCAGCAGCCCCCCCCGGACAGGGTGGTATTCACCCCTCCACTTT. Translation gives CASSPPRTGWYSPLHF.

The chain has TRBV7-2 and TRBJ2-7; 7 bases match TRBD2. This CDR3 is 15 amino acids long. The germline V gene has CDR1 SGHTA and CDR2 FQGNSA. V gave up 1 base and J gave up 2 bases; unmatched junction bases: 5. The DNA for the CDR3 is TGTGCCAGCAGCTTAGGAGGGACTAATCCCTACGAGCAGTACTTC. Its protein product is CASSLGGTNPYEQYF. Filled out from reference TRBV7-2 and TRBJ2-7, the complete variable domain reads GAGVSQSPSNKVTEKGKDVELRCDPISGHTALYWYRQSLGQGLEFLIYFQGNSAPDKSGLPSDRFSAERTGGSVSTLTIQRTQQEDSAVYLCASSLGGTNPYEQYFGPGTRLTVT.

The CDR3 coding sequence is TGTGCCAGCAGCCGCGAGACAGGGAATGGCTACACCTTC. Its protein is CASSRETGNGYTF. The chain couples TRBV3-1 (or the pseudogene TRBV3-2) to TRBJ1-2, with 7 nucleotides matching TRBD1. The CDR3 spans 13 residues. Losses at the gene ends were 4 bases for V and 6 bases for J; bases not matched to a gene: 5. CDR1 and CDR2 (germline): LGHDT, YNNKEL (reference sequence).

V and J are TRBV18 and TRBJ2-3, with 7 bases that match TRBD1. J was trimmed by 2 bases and V by 4 bases; bases with no gene match: 9. Germline loops: CDR1 KGHSH, CDR2 LQKENI. This CDR3 has 16 residues. Here the CDR3 reads CASSHGQALATDTQYF. Written as DNA, the CDR3 is TGTGCCAGCTCACACGGACAGGCCTTGGCCACAGATACGCAGTATTTT.

This clone came up once. J is TRBJ2-1 and V is TRBV7-9, with D perhaps matching TRBD1 (5 bases). Germline V gives CDR1 SEHNR, CDR2 FQNEAQ (reference sequence). The CDR3 totals 15 residues. The germline V and J ends were trimmed by 5 bases and 6 bases, with 17 bases remaining between them. The CDR3 reads CASSVQGRALNEQFF. In nucleotides, the CDR3 is TGTGCCAGCAGCGTTCAGGGTAGGGCTCTCAATGAGCAGTTCTTC. Combining the CDR3 with reference TRBV7-9 and TRBJ2-1 gives the whole variable domain DTGVSQNPRHKITKRGQNVTFRCDPISEHNRLYWYRQTLGQGPEFLTYFQNEAQLEKSRLLSDRFSAERPKGSFSTLEIQRTEQGDSAMYLCASSVQGRALNEQFFGPGTRLTVL.

The sample holds one count of this clone. The rearrangement uses TRBV27 and TRBJ1-1; 12 bases line up with TRBD1. Trimming removed 6 bases from V and 5 bases from J; junction bases left unmatched: 10. Germline V CDR1 and CDR2: MNHEY, SMNVEV (reference sequence). This CDR3 has 16 residues. CDR3 bases: TGTGCCAGCAGGGATGGGACAGGGGGCGTCTTGACTGAAGCTTTCTTT. Protein: CASRDGTGGVLTEAFF.

The V and J genes are TRBV18 and TRBJ1-5; D remains ambiguous. CDR1 and CDR2 from the germline V gene are KGHSH and LQKENI. This CDR3 spans 15 amino acids. V dropped 1 base and J dropped 5 bases, with 12 bases sitting between them. CDR3 nucleotide sequence: TGTGCCAGCTCACCACTCGAGGGAAGAGATCAGCCCCAGCATTTT. Protein: CASSPLEGRDQPQHF.

This clone was counted a single time. J is TRBJ1-1 and V is TRBV28, with D perhaps TRBD1 (5 bases). Trimming removed 5 bases at V and 7 bases at J, with 17 bases between. This CDR3 spans 14 amino acids. Germline CDR1 reads MDHEN; CDR2 reads SYDVKM. The CDR3 coding sequence is TGTGCCAGCAGTCCCAGGGCGGGAGTCCTTGAAGCTTTCTTT. This codes for CASSPRAGVLEAFF.

The chain recombines TRBV5-1 with TRBJ1-6; tentatively, D is TRBD1 (5 bases). The CDR3 is made up of 16 amino acids. The germline V gene encodes CDR1 SGHRS and CDR2 YFSETQ. V was clipped by 4 bases and J by 4 bases, with 15 bases between them. CDR3: CASSPVRTLYNSPLHF. The CDR3 DNA follows: TGCGCCAGCAGCCCCGTAAGGACACTTTATAATTCACCCCTCCACTTT. The full variable domain, completed using reference TRBV5-1 and TRBJ1-6, is KAGVTQTPRYLIKTRGQQVTLSCSPISGHRSVSWYQQTPGQGLQFLFEYFSETQRNKGNFPGRFSGRQFSNSRSEMNVSTLELGDSALYLCASSPVRTLYNSPLHFGNGTRLTVT.

The chain uses TRBV10-1 and TRBJ2-1, with TRBD2 matching 7 bases. Germline-derived CDR1 and CDR2 are WNHNN and SYGVQD (reference sequence). This CDR3 spans 19 amino acids. With V trimmed by 5 bases and J by 5 bases, 21 bases remained unmatched. The CDR3 nucleotides are TGCGCCAGCAGTTACGGCTGGGCGGGTAGTAGCGGGCTAAACAATGAGCAGTTCTTC. Translating gives CASSYGWAGSSGLNNEQFF.

This chain joins TRBV6-5 and TRBJ2-5; perhaps TRBD2 as D (6 bases). Germline CDR1 and CDR2: MNHEY and SVGAGI. V was pared by 1 base and J by 0 bases, with 12 bases between. This CDR3 contains 16 residues. The CDR3 DNA follows: TGTGCCAGCAGTTACTTTATGGGAGGTTACCAAGAGACCCAGTACTTC. Protein sequence: CASSYFMGGYQETQYF.

The table lists this clone with a count of one. This rearrangement joins TRBV5-4 to TRBJ1-5; D remains ambiguous. The CDR3 loop spans 15 amino acids. V shed 4 bases and J shed 0 bases, with 11 bases lying between them. Germline V gives CDR1 SGHNT, CDR2 YYREEE (reference sequence). CDR3 amino acids: CASSRGRDSNQPQHF. CDR3 DNA: TGTGCCAGCAGCCGAGGGAGGGATAGCAATCAGCCCCAGCATTTT.

The gene calls are TRBV4-1 and TRBJ2-7; the D gene could be TRBD1 or TRBD2 (6 bases each). Between the trimmed V and J ends, which lost 1 base and 2 bases, there was a span of 24 bases. Germline V gene lookup returns CDR1 MGHRA and CDR2 YSYEKL. This CDR3 is built from 19 residues. CDR3 sequence: CASSQVTPPEGGLTYEQYF. The CDR3, as DNA: TGCGCCAGCAGCCAAGTTACCCCCCCGGAGGGGGGCTTAACCTACGAGCAGTACTTC.

This chain connects TRBV9 to TRBJ2-3, with 9 nucleotides matching TRBD1. Per the germline V gene, CDR1 is SGDLS and CDR2 is YYNGEE. The CDR3 consists of 16 residues. Trimming took 2 bases from V and 4 from J; bases not matched to a gene: 8. In DNA, the CDR3 is TGTGCCAGCAGCGTGAGGATAACAGGGGGCGCAGATACGCAGTATTTT. Its translation is CASSVRITGGADTQYF.